Each of the 5 T cell receptor beta chains below was sequenced from the same sample in a study of PD-1 blockade in classical Hodgkin lymphoma. TCRdb's table, derived via immunoSEQ multiplex PCR, lists solely in-frame clones and lacks some. Here the sample spans 40,000 to 45,000 clones, roughly 78% being singletons. Each patient's relapse followed autologous stem cell transplantation, and brentuximab vedotin exposure varied. Sequencing was performed on peripheral blood mononuclear cells (PBMCs), taken at baseline. The receptors shown here come from a human donor with classical Hodgkin lymphoma.

This sequence joins TRBV2 and TRBJ2-3; 10 bases are shared with TRBD1. The CDR3 extends over 14 amino acids. From germline, CDR1 is SNHLY and CDR2 FYNNEI. The J segment lost 4 bases and the V segment lost 10 bases, leaving 8 bases of the junction unmatched. Written as DNA, the CDR3 is TGTGCCACCTTGGGACAGGGGATTTCAGATACGCAGTATTTT. This translates into CATLGQGISDTQYF. Together with reference TRBV2 and TRBJ2-3, the CDR3 gives the full variable domain: EPEVTQTPSHQVTQMGQEVILRCVPISNHLYFYWYRQILGQKVEFLVSFYNNEISEKSEIFDDQFSVERPDGSNFTLKIRSTKLEDSAMYFCATLGQGISDTQYFGPGTRLTVL.

CDR3 residues: CASRTSGGAWETQYF. DNA for the CDR3: TGTGCCAGCCGAACTAGCGGGGGGGCTTGGGAGACCCAGTACTTC. The chain combines TRBV25-1 with TRBJ2-5; TRBD2 matches 13 bases. V shed 8 bases and J 5 bases; nucleotides not matched to a gene: 8. Germline V lookup: CDR1 MGHDK, CDR2 SYGVNS. The CDR3 sequence is 15 residues long.

The rearrangement uses TRBV9 and TRBJ1-6; D is perhaps TRBD1 (5 bases). V lost 0 bases, J lost 0 bases, and 10 bases lay in between. The CDR3 consists of 17 residues. Germline values: CDR1 SGDLS, CDR2 YYNGEE. CDR3 sequence (DNA): TGTGCCAGCAGCGTAGATCAGGGACCCTCCTATAATTCACCCCTCCACTTT. Its translation is CASSVDQGPSYNSPLHF.

The chain joins TRBV5-1 to TRBJ2-7; weak D call: TRBD1 (6 bases). V was pared by 2 bases and J by 4 bases, with 13 bases between. The CDR3 is 14 amino acids. The germline V gene encodes CDR1 SGHRS and CDR2 YFSETQ. The chain's CDR3 is CASSFSGAWYEQYF. CDR3 DNA sequence: TGCGCCAGCAGCTTCTCAGGGGCTTGGTACGAGCAGTACTTC.

V and J are TRBV27 and TRBJ2-1, with 7 bases matching TRBD2. This CDR3 is built from 15 residues. CDR1 is MNHEY and CDR2 is SMNVEV in the germline V gene (reference sequence). The V segment lost 5 bases and the J segment 2 bases; nucleotides outside the gene matches: 6. This CDR3 is CASSGGGRPYNEQFF. In nucleotides, the CDR3 is TGTGCCAGCAGTGGGGGGGGACGGCCCTACAATGAGCAGTTCTTC.